What follows are 5 T cell receptor beta chains derived from one specimen sequenced in a study of blood T cell repertoires in COVID-19. Clones were read by immunoSEQ multiplex PCR, and TCRdb kept only the in-frame ones, dropping some. The sample carries 210,000 or so clones, less than 90% recorded once. Sequencing used PBMCs or T cells enriched from blood (not recorded which). All receptors come from a woman in her forties or fifties in a cohort exposed to, infected with or recovered from COVID-19 (not recorded which).

The CDR3 sequence is CASSISSNYGYTF. The CDR3 bases are TGTGCCAGCAGCATTAGTTCTAACTATGGCTACACCTTC. The chain employs TRBV5-6 and TRBJ1-2; D uncertain. From germline, CDR1 is SGHDT and CDR2 YYEEEE. The V end lost 4 bases, the J end lost 0 bases, and 7 bases lay between the germline ends. The CDR3 totals 13 residues.

The V and J genes are TRBV5-4 and TRBJ2-2; no reliable D call. CDR3 size: 16 residues. Germline lookup yields CDR1 SGHNT and CDR2 YYREEE (reference sequence). V lost 0 bases, J lost 0 bases, and 9 bases lay in between. In DNA, the CDR3 is TGTGCCAGCAGCTTGGGAGGTCTCGCGAACACCGGGGAGCTGTTTTTT. Translated: CASSLGGLANTGELFF.

The chain is built from TRBV15 and TRBJ1-6, with D uncertain. The CDR3 extends over 14 amino acids. The V gene's germline CDR1 is LNHNV and CDR2 YYDKDF (reference sequence). V was pared by 0 bases and J by 7 bases, with 7 bases between. In DNA, the CDR3 is TGTGCCACCAGCAGAGACGGAGAGAATTCACCCCTCCACTTT. Translating it yields CATSRDGENSPLHF.

This clone came up once. This rearrangement joins TRBV28 to TRBJ1-6, with D unresolved. Germline V CDR1 and CDR2: MDHEN, SYDVKM. Between the trimmed V and J ends, which lost 10 bases and 4 bases, there was a span of 11 bases. The CDR3 runs to 13 residues. This CDR3 is CATAGRYNSPLHF. CDR3 nucleotide sequence: TGTGCCACTGCTGGCAGATATAATTCACCCCTCCACTTT.

The chain links TRBV4-2 to TRBJ2-1, with 7 bases that match TRBD1. The CDR3 is made up of 13 amino acids. Germline V gives CDR1 LGHNA, CDR2 YNFKEQ. Trimming cost V 5 bases and J 6 bases; bases outside gene matches: 4. The chain's CDR3 is CASSEKGANEQFF. The CDR3 DNA reads as TGTGCCAGCAGCGAAAAGGGGGCCAATGAGCAGTTCTTC.